A single sample gave rise to the 8 T cell receptor beta chains below, sequenced in a study of Graves' ophthalmopathy and Graves' hyperthyroidism. CDR3 regions of TCR beta were amplified from RNA transcripts. RT-PCR in the first round used HTBI primers; a second-round multiplex PCR followed. TCRdb called the multiplex PCR reads again in MiXCR, with one record for every CDR3 protein. The sample comprises roughly 500,000 distinct CDR3 sequences, 14% of which are singletons, and about 9.4% rests with the top ten. Input material: blood. All receptors come from a woman in her twenties or thirties with Graves' ophthalmopathy.

The chain has TRBV6-2 or TRBV6-3 and TRBJ2-2; D is ambiguous. Germline CDR1 reads MNHEY; CDR2 reads SVGEGT. This CDR3 has 18 residues. Trimming pared 7 bases from V and 5 bases from J, leaving 26 bases between. The DNA of the CDR3 is TGTGCCAGCAAAATGTCCCTAAGGCGGACCGAGAGAACCGGGGAGCTGTTTTTT. Protein sequence: CASKMSLRRTERTGELFF.

In its sample, this clonotype was seen many times. This chain connects TRBV6-1 to TRBJ2-7; 7 bases match TRBD1. The V and J ends lost 2 bases and 7 bases, in that order; junction bases with no gene match: 5. Germline CDR1 is MNHNS and CDR2 is SASEGT. The CDR3 has 13 residues. As DNA, the CDR3 is TGTGCCAGCAGTGAAAGGGGGCGCGGAGAGCAGTACTTC. Translated, it gives CASSERGRGEQYF.

J is TRBJ2-7 and V is TRBV24-1, with 11 bases identical to TRBD2. Trimming took 3 bases from V and 4 from J; bases not matched to a gene: 4. Germline V lookup: CDR1 KGHDR, CDR2 SFDVKD. The CDR3 runs 15 residues. CDR3 amino acids: CATSDTSGGLYEQYF. CDR3 DNA: TGTGCCACCAGTGATACTAGCGGGGGCCTTTACGAGCAGTACTTC.

This clonotype was observed at least ten times. CDR3 bases: TGTGCCAGCAGCCCCCCGGGACTAGCGGGCCAAGAGACCCAGTACTTC. Translation: CASSPPGLAGQETQYF. This chain connects TRBV11-2 to TRBJ2-5; 12 bases map to TRBD2. V trimming: 5 bases; J trimming: 1 base; junction bases outside the gene matches: 5. Looked up from germline, CDR1 is SGHAT and CDR2 is FQNNGV. CDR3 length equals 16 residues.

This clonotype came up many times. The chain joins TRBV5-1 to TRBJ1-2; D not certain. The CDR3 covers 14 residues. Germline CDR1 SGHRS, CDR2 YFSETQ. Trimming cost V 0 bases and J 5 bases, with 11 bases left between them. CDR3 DNA sequence: TGCGCCAGCAGCTTGGACGGTCCAACATATGGCTACACCTTC. Translation: CASSLDGPTYGYTF.

This clonotype was seen only once. A clone one base away is much larger, so this may be a read error. This chain joins TRBV2 and TRBJ1-2; tentative D call: TRBD1 (5 bases). The germline V gene has CDR1 SNHLY and CDR2 FYNNEI. The CDR3 consists of 15 residues. CDR3 in DNA: TGTGCCAGCAGTGAAGCCTCCGCCTGGGACTATGGCTACAGCTTC. This codes for CASSEASAWDYGYSF.

Notes on this clonotype: The DNA is omitted, as the CDR3 cannot be located on it reliably, and the CDR3 follows TCRdb's listing. The CDR3 sequence: CASGRARGEQYFGPNTGELFF. The rearrangement links TRBV25-1 to TRBJ2-2; the table's D call of TRBD2 was not tested on the DNA. Germline V CDR1 and CDR2: MGHDK, SYGVNS. The CDR3 length is 21 residues, termini included.

Details on this clonotype: A clone one base away is much larger, so this may be a read error. The chain joins TRBV6-1 to TRBJ1-1; 9 bases align to TRBD1. Germline lookup yields CDR1 MNHNS and CDR2 SASEGT. The CDR3 is made up of 14 amino acids. DNA of the CDR3: TGTACCAGCACCTGGGACAGGGCTAACACTGAAGCTTTCTTT. Residues: CTSTWDRANTEAFF.